The T cell receptor (beta chain) described here comes from a study of T cells in narcolepsy. Study-wide context: Healthy controls were enrolled alongside patients with narcolepsy type 1 or type 2. General study results and limits: In some patient and control memory CD4+ samples, autoreactive clones were absent. Autoreactive clonotypes reportedly recurred in blood of same and different patients, not controls.

V lost 8 bases and J 3 bases, leaving 4 bases between the germline ends. CDR1 is MNHEY, CDR2 SMNVEV, per germline (reference sequence). This CDR3 is 11 amino acids long. In regard to this clone: Its matching antigen is unknown.

Measured with immunoSEQ multiplex PCR; TCRdb has only the in-frame clones, and not every one. The profile shows about 40,000 clones, 70% to 90% of them singletons. The receptor was derived from a human donor with narcolepsy. The sample consisted of CD45RA- memory CD4+ T cells from PBMCs. V usage is TRBV27 and J usage is TRBJ2-2; D is uncertain. CDR3 nucleotide sequence: TGTGCCAGCGAGTACACCGGGGAGCTGTTTTTT. Residues: CASEYTGELFF.